The 7 T cell receptor beta chains listed next were all sequenced from one sample in a study of early T cells in non-severe SARS-CoV-2 infection. TCRdb re-analysed the 5' RACE reads in MiXCR, keeping a single row per CDR3 protein. The data show 43,000 or so distinct CDR3 sequences, with 3% to 4% seen just once and less than 4% held by the top ten. Sequenced input: whole blood. These receptors were taken from an adult who was a healthcare worker with PCR-confirmed SARS-CoV-2 infection or an uninfected control (not recorded which).

The rearrangement links TRBV20-1 to TRBJ2-4; 9 bases map to TRBD1. This CDR3 spans 16 amino acids. The V and J ends lost 3 bases and 3 bases, in that order; junction bases with no gene match: 9. Germline loops: CDR1 DFQATT, CDR2 SNEGSKA (reference sequence). CDR3 loop: CSARDGQGLVKNIQYF. Written as DNA, the CDR3 is TGCAGTGCTAGGGACGGACAGGGGTTGGTCAAAAACATTCAGTACTTC.

This clonotype occurred many times. This rearrangement joins TRBV20-1 to TRBJ1-6, with D unresolved. V gave up 0 bases and J gave up 0 bases, with 9 bases separating them. Germline CDR1 is DFQATT and CDR2 is SNEGSKA (reference sequence). The CDR3 has 16 residues. CDR3: CSARDLQSSYNSPLHF. CDR3 coding DNA: TGCAGTGCTAGAGATCTGCAGAGCTCCTATAATTCACCCCTCCACTTT.

This clonotype appeared many times. In nucleotides, the CDR3 is TGTGCCAGCAGTGGGGTTAGGGAAGCTTTCTTT. The encoded protein is CASSGVREAFF. The chain recombines TRBV28 with TRBJ1-1; D is unresolved. Germline loops: CDR1 MDHEN, CDR2 SYDVKM. This CDR3 spans 11 amino acids. V shed 5 bases and J shed 8 bases, with 9 bases lying between them.

This clonotype was counted at least ten times. The chain links TRBV5-5 to TRBJ2-1; 8 bases map to TRBD1. In germline, CDR1 is SGHKS, CDR2 YYEKEE (reference sequence). Trimming at V came to 0 bases and at J to 4 bases, leaving 3 bases not matched to a gene. There are 15 residues in the CDR3. This chain's CDR3 is CASSLAGQVYNEQFF. CDR3 nucleotides: TGTGCCAGCAGCTTGGCGGGACAGGTGTACAATGAGCAGTTCTTC.

This clonotype was picked up many times. J is TRBJ1-5 and V is TRBV29-1; 7 bases line up with TRBD1. The CDR3 has 13 residues. Germline assignment: CDR1 SQVTM and CDR2 ANQGSEA. V shed 7 bases, J shed 5 bases, and the junction held 8 bases outside the gene matches. CDR3 bases: TGCAGCGAACTGGGACAGCTCTATCAGCCCCAGCATTTT. It is translated as CSELGQLYQPQHF.

This clonotype was observed many times. V is TRBV12-3 or TRBV12-4 and J is TRBJ1-4, with 9 bases identical to TRBD1. CDR3 length: 16 amino acids. Losses at the gene ends were 6 bases for V and 2 bases for J; bases not matched to a gene: 7. The CDR3 reads CASREGTGPTNEKLFF. The CDR3 bases are TGTGCCAGCAGAGAAGGGACAGGGCCGACTAATGAAAAACTGTTTTTT.

At least ten counts were recorded for this clonotype. The chain carries TRBV20-1 and TRBJ2-7; TRBD2 aligns across 7 bases. CDR1 is DFQATT, CDR2 SNEGSKA, per germline (reference sequence). This CDR3 is built from 13 residues. V trimming: 1 base; J trimming: 3 bases; junction bases outside the gene matches: 3. This CDR3 is CSARGLADYEQYF. CDR3 in DNA: TGCAGTGCTAGAGGCCTAGCGGACTACGAGCAGTACTTC.